The rows below give T cell receptor beta chains drawn from one sample of a study of T-cell memory formation after mild COVID-19. TCRdb re-called the 5' RACE reads through MiXCR, storing one row per CDR3 protein. The profile shows fewer than 200,000 distinct CDR3 sequences, under 20% of them singletons. The sequenced material came from PBMCs or a T cell subset sorted from them (not recorded which). The receptors originated from a man aged 18 to 29 who had mild COVID-19 (a few samples of this study predate the infection). Cell type and time point are not known. Each CDR3 is given with its conserved first and last residue. A D gene is named only where the DNA matches it firmly. Clone size is stated in some rows and not others, as once, few, many or a class when expanded.

j_call: TRBJ2-2
d_call: -
v_call: TRBV10-3
clone_size: few
cdr3_nt: TGTGCCATCGGTAATATAGTAAACACCGGGGAGCTGTTTTTT
cdr3_aa: CAIGNIVNTGELFF

j_call: TRBJ2-4
d_call: -
v_call: TRBV11-2
clone_size: -
cdr3_nt: TGTGCCAGCAGCTTACACGAGGGACTCCAAAACATTCAGTACTTC
cdr3_aa: CASSLHEGLQNIQYF

j_call: TRBJ1-1
d_call: -
v_call: TRBV6-5
clone_size: -
cdr3_nt: TGTGCCAGCAGTTACGAGGGGCTCCGGAACACTGAAGCTTTCTTT
cdr3_aa: CASSYEGLRNTEAFF

j_call: TRBJ2-3
d_call: -
v_call: TRBV14
clone_size: few
cdr3_nt: TGTGCCAGCAGCCGCCAGAAAGACAGTCGAGCAGATACGCAGTATTTT
cdr3_aa: CASSRQKDSRADTQYF

j_call: TRBJ1-1
d_call: -
v_call: TRBV3-1
clone_size: -
cdr3_nt: TGTGCCAGCAGCCCGTACTTACAGGGCACTGAAGCTTTCTTT
cdr3_aa: CASSPYLQGTEAFF

j_call: TRBJ2-6
d_call: -
v_call: TRBV6-1
clone_size: -
cdr3_nt: TGTGCCAGCAGTGACACCGGGACAATCTCTGGGGCCAACGTCCTGACTTTC
cdr3_aa: CASSDTGTISGANVLTF

j_call: TRBJ1-2
d_call: TRBD1
v_call: TRBV5-1
clone_size: -
cdr3_nt: TGCGCCAGCAGATCGACAGGGGATTGGCATGGCTACACCTTC
cdr3_aa: CASRSTGDWHGYTF

j_call: TRBJ1-2
d_call: -
v_call: TRBV25-1
clone_size: -
cdr3_nt: TGTGCCAGCAGTGGTTTACAGTTCTATGGCTACACCTTC
cdr3_aa: CASSGLQFYGYTF

j_call: TRBJ1-2
d_call: -
v_call: TRBV20-1
clone_size: -
cdr3_nt: TGCAGTATATACGAGGAATATGGCTACACCTTC
cdr3_aa: CSIYEEYGYTF

j_call: TRBJ2-5
d_call: -
v_call: TRBV2
clone_size: -
cdr3_nt: TGTGCCAGCAGTGAAGCTACAGAAGAGACCCAGTACTTC
cdr3_aa: CASSEATEETQYF

j_call: TRBJ2-3
d_call: -
v_call: TRBV7-9
clone_size: few
cdr3_nt: TGTGCCAGCAGCGCTATCACAGATACGCAGTATTTT
cdr3_aa: CASSAITDTQYF

j_call: TRBJ2-3
d_call: TRBD2
v_call: TRBV5-1
clone_size: -
cdr3_nt: TGCGCCAGCAGCCAGATTTCGGGGGGTACAGATACGCAGTATTTT
cdr3_aa: CASSQISGGTDTQYF

j_call: TRBJ2-5
d_call: -
v_call: TRBV7-2
clone_size: few
cdr3_nt: TGTGCCAGCAGCTCCTACCGGGCCCAGAGGGCGACCCAGTACTTC
cdr3_aa: CASSSYRAQRATQYF

j_call: TRBJ2-7
d_call: -
v_call: TRBV5-6
clone_size: -
cdr3_nt: TGTGCCAGCAGCTTCATGACCTACGAGCAGTACTTC
cdr3_aa: CASSFMTYEQYF

j_call: TRBJ2-1
d_call: TRBD1
v_call: TRBV12-3/TRBV12-4
clone_size: few
cdr3_nt: TGTGCCAGCGACAAAAGGGCAGGGGGCATCTACAATGAGCAGTTCTTC
cdr3_aa: CASDKRAGGIYNEQFF

j_call: TRBJ2-7
d_call: -
v_call: TRBV11-2
clone_size: -
cdr3_nt: TGTGCCAGCAGCTTACCGCTTGGGTCAGGGGAGCAGTACTTC
cdr3_aa: CASSLPLGSGEQYF

j_call: TRBJ2-5
d_call: -
v_call: TRBV11-2
clone_size: many
cdr3_nt: TGTGCCAGCAGCCCGGGACTTGAAGAGACCCAGTACTTC
cdr3_aa: CASSPGLEETQYF

j_call: TRBJ1-2
d_call: -
v_call: TRBV15
clone_size: many
cdr3_nt: TGTGCCACCAGCAGAGATCCCCGGAGCGACGTGCATGGCTACACCTTC
cdr3_aa: CATSRDPRSDVHGYTF

j_call: TRBJ2-7
d_call: TRBD1
v_call: TRBV7-9
clone_size: -
cdr3_nt: TGTGCCAGCAGCCGGCGCCCCGGGACAGGGGGATACGAGCAGTACTTC
cdr3_aa: CASSRRPGTGGYEQYF

j_call: TRBJ2-1
d_call: TRBD2
v_call: TRBV7-2
clone_size: many
cdr3_nt: TGTGCCAGCAGCCGGACTAGCTCCGAGGTGCGGCAGTTCTTC
cdr3_aa: CASSRTSSEVRQFF

j_call: TRBJ2-4
d_call: -
v_call: TRBV6-5
clone_size: few
cdr3_nt: TGTGCCAGCAGTTACTTTGGCAGGGGAGCAAACATTCAGTACTTC
cdr3_aa: CASSYFGRGANIQYF

j_call: TRBJ2-3
d_call: TRBD2
v_call: TRBV5-6
clone_size: few
cdr3_nt: TGTGCCAGCAGCCCCTCTAGCGGGGGAGATACGCAGTATTTT
cdr3_aa: CASSPSSGGDTQYF

j_call: TRBJ2-1
d_call: TRBD2
v_call: TRBV24-1
clone_size: -
cdr3_nt: TGTGCCACCAGTGACACCGGGACTAGCGGGGTCGAGCAGTTCTTC
cdr3_aa: CATSDTGTSGVEQFF

j_call: TRBJ1-4
d_call: -
v_call: TRBV6-2/TRBV6-3
clone_size: many
cdr3_nt: TGTGCCAGCAGTTACTCCGGGGGTGCGGAAAAACTGTTTTTT
cdr3_aa: CASSYSGGAEKLFF

j_call: TRBJ2-7
d_call: -
v_call: TRBV5-4
clone_size: -
cdr3_nt: TGTGCCAGCAGCTTCGTCGGGACACCATACGAGCAGTACTTC
cdr3_aa: CASSFVGTPYEQYF

j_call: TRBJ2-3
d_call: -
v_call: TRBV7-2
clone_size: few
cdr3_nt: TGTGCCAGCAGCAGCTCTGGTACGCAGTATTTT
cdr3_aa: CASSSSGTQYF

j_call: TRBJ2-6
d_call: -
v_call: TRBV5-5
clone_size: few
cdr3_nt: TGTGCCAGCAGCTACAACCGGTATCTCCCTTCTGGGGCCAACGTCCTGACTTTC
cdr3_aa: CASSYNRYLPSGANVLTF

j_call: TRBJ1-1
d_call: -
v_call: TRBV11-3
clone_size: many
cdr3_nt: TGTGCCAGCAGCCCGGGGGCTACTGAAGCTTTCTTT
cdr3_aa: CASSPGATEAFF

j_call: TRBJ1-5
d_call: TRBD1
v_call: TRBV2
clone_size: -
cdr3_nt: TGTGCCAGCAGGGGGACAGTTTTTAATGGGAATCAGCCCCAGCATTTT
cdr3_aa: CASRGTVFNGNQPQHF

j_call: TRBJ1-2
d_call: -
v_call: TRBV24-1
clone_size: many
cdr3_nt: TGTGCCACCAGTCGGGGGACGAACTATGGCTACACCTTC
cdr3_aa: CATSRGTNYGYTF

j_call: TRBJ1-1
d_call: -
v_call: TRBV18
clone_size: -
cdr3_nt: TGTGCCAGCTCACCAGCCAGGCCGAACACTGAAGCTTTCTTT
cdr3_aa: CASSPARPNTEAFF

j_call: TRBJ2-2
d_call: -
v_call: TRBV11-2
clone_size: -
cdr3_nt: TGTGCCAGCAGCTTAGATCCGTACACCGGGGAGCTGTTTTTT
cdr3_aa: CASSLDPYTGELFF

j_call: TRBJ1-3
d_call: -
v_call: TRBV12-3/TRBV12-4
clone_size: -
cdr3_nt: TGTGCCAGCAGTCCCCGACGGAGAGGAAACACCATATATTTT
cdr3_aa: CASSPRRRGNTIYF

j_call: TRBJ1-2
d_call: -
v_call: TRBV9
clone_size: few
cdr3_nt: TGTGCCAGCAGCGTAGGACAGCAAATCAACTGGGGCTATGGCTACACCTTC
cdr3_aa: CASSVGQQINWGYGYTF

j_call: TRBJ1-2
d_call: -
v_call: TRBV6-2/TRBV6-3
clone_size: few
cdr3_nt: TGTGCCAGCCGTACACTAGATGGCTACACCTTC
cdr3_aa: CASRTLDGYTF

j_call: TRBJ1-2
d_call: TRBD1
v_call: TRBV2
clone_size: -
cdr3_nt: TGTGCCAGCAGTTTCAGGGGGCGCAGCTATGGCTACACCTTC
cdr3_aa: CASSFRGRSYGYTF

j_call: TRBJ1-1
d_call: -
v_call: TRBV25-1
clone_size: -
cdr3_nt: TGTGCCAGCAGAACGAGTTGGACTGAAGCTTTCTTT
cdr3_aa: CASRTSWTEAFF

j_call: TRBJ1-5
d_call: -
v_call: TRBV6-5
clone_size: -
cdr3_nt: TGTGCCAGCAGTTACTCTGGCAGTACAAATCAGCCCCAGCATTTT
cdr3_aa: CASSYSGSTNQPQHF

j_call: TRBJ2-1
d_call: TRBD2
v_call: TRBV4-1
clone_size: many
cdr3_nt: TGCGCCAGCAGCCGTCGACTAGCGGGGGTGAACGACAATGAGCAGTTCTTC
cdr3_aa: CASSRRLAGVNDNEQFF

j_call: TRBJ2-7
d_call: -
v_call: TRBV4-1
clone_size: many
cdr3_nt: TGCGCCAGCAGCCCGACAGAGACCAAATCCTACGAGCAGTACTTC
cdr3_aa: CASSPTETKSYEQYF